This T cell receptor beta chain was obtained from a study of blood T cell repertoires in COVID-19 (dated by TCRdb to 2018 to 2021). With respect to the entire study: Samples covering the acute and convalescent phases of COVID-19 were provided by collaborators in the United States, Italy and Spain. Where HLA class I and class II types were available, the types were taken from metadata supplied by the sample provider, not from assay-based typing. Samples were obtained from the ongoing ImmuneRACE study (first 160 participants) and from over 1,000 subjects provided by 6 global collaborators. Deeply sampled blood TCRbeta repertoires from subjects exposed to, actively infected with, or recovered from COVID-19 were included in the dataset. The sample metadata nearly always contained a de-identified subject ID, COVID-19 status, age in years and sex. The repertoires were released in a freely available public database meant as a resource for research on the immune response to SARS-CoV-2. The material from the prospective study consisted of cDNA or gDNA derived from T cells, B-cell-depleted T cells, or PBMCs.

The CDR3 runs 14 residues from the cysteine to the phenylalanine. CDR3 DNA only is kept here, 42 bases in frame from base 1. The germline V gene (reference sequence) gives CDR1 as SGHNT and CDR2 as YYREEE. V is trimmed back by 4 bases and J by 1 base, and the junction contains 4 bases that no gene match accounts for. The paper's findings and limits, for the study overall: How much clinical and demographic metadata was included differed by source and by participant, and the metadata was provided uncurated.

The immunoSEQ Assay, a bias-controlled multiplex PCR, was used to amplify TCRbeta CDR3 regions from genomic DNA. The study's own analysis went as follows. The number of nucleated cells in each sample was estimated by amplification of reference gene primers within the assay. To quantify the absolute abundance of each unique TCRbeta CDR3 rearrangement, sequence reads were collapsed and filtered. For each sample, productive Simpson clonality was calculated by taking the square root of Simpson's diversity index across productive rearrangements. TCRdb re-hosts the immuneACCESS table, in-frame sequences only. Its copies lack some clones; in the studies checked, an unresolved V gene accounts for under half of them, and the cause for the rest is not known. The D gene and trimming were derived from the DNA, and the V and J assignments and clone size from that table. The sample data list approximately 140,000 clones, and roughly 79% of these were observed just once. The ten largest clones represent 7% to 9% of the sample.

The collaborating institutions used their own protocols to collect whole blood in K2EDTA tubes. For TCRbeta analysis, collaborators shipped samples in one of three forms: frozen whole blood, isolated PBMCs, or DNA extracted from either of those sample types. Comments on this clone: Its binding antigen is unknown. Base qualities are not at hand, and no much larger clone is one base apart.

The sequenced sample consisted of peripheral blood. The clonotype was recovered from a human donor with acute or convalescent COVID-19. The donor label of this sample is uncertain. The chain couples TRBV5-4 to TRBJ2-7; 8 bases in the middle match TRBD1. The nucleotide sequence is given as TGTGCCAGCAGCAAGGACAGGGCGTCCTACGAGCAGTACTTC. Translated, this is CASSKDRASYEQYF.